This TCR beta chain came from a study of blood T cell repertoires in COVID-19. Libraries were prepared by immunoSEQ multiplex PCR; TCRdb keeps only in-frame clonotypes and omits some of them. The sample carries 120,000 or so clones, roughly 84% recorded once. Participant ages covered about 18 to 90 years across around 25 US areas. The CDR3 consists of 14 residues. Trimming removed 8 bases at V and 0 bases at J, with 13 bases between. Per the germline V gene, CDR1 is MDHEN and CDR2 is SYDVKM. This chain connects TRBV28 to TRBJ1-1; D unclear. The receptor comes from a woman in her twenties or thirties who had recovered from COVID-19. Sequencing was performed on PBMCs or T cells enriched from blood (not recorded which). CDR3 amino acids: CASRREGLNTEAFF. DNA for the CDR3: TGTGCCAGCCGCCGGGAGGGTCTGAACACTGAAGCTTTCTTT. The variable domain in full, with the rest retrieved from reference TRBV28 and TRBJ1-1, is DVKVTQSSRYLVKRTGEKVFLECVQDMDHENMFWYRQDPGLGLRLIYFSYDVKMKEKGDIPEGYSVSREKKERFSLILESASTNQTSMYLCASRREGLNTEAFFGQGTRLTVV.